Presented here are 32 T cell receptor beta chains from one specimen sequenced in a study of blood T cells in healthy people across ages. Through a sample-barcoded 5' primer and a J-beta primer mix, a second PCR was run for roughly 7 to 11 cycles. From the 5' RACE reads, TCRdb called clonotypes with MiXCR, one entry per CDR3 protein. This table has around 900,000 distinct CDR3 sequences, 51% appearing once. Input material: blood. The receptor set was obtained from a woman aged 55-69 years in good health.

The sample holds a few counts of this clonotype. V usage is TRBV7-9 and J usage is TRBJ2-1; TRBD1 or TRBD2 may be the D gene (5 bases each). This CDR3 has 14 residues. In germline, CDR1 is SEHNR, CDR2 FQNEAQ (reference sequence). Deletions cut 3 bases from V and 10 bases from J, with 16 bases between. The CDR3 region has the DNA TGTGCCAGCAGCTTCCCCGGGGCGATAGTAGAGCAGTTCTTC. This encodes CASSFPGAIVEQFF. Full variable domain (missing parts from reference TRBV7-9 and TRBJ2-1): DTGVSQNPRHKITKRGQNVTFRCDPISEHNRLYWYRQTLGQGPEFLTYFQNEAQLEKSRLLSDRFSAERPKGSFSTLEIQRTEQGDSAMYLCASSFPGAIVEQFFGPGTRLTVL.

J is TRBJ2-4 and V is TRBV18; the match to TRBD1 covers 9 bases. J was trimmed by 8 bases and V by 3 bases; bases with no gene match: 11. The CDR3 is 16 amino acids. Looked up from germline, CDR1 is KGHSH and CDR2 is LQKENI. CDR3 loop: CASSPRDRENVDIQYF. In DNA, the CDR3 is TGTGCCAGCTCACCCCGGGACAGGGAGAATGTTGACATTCAGTACTTC.

The V call is TRBV20-1, the J call TRBJ2-7; D may be TRBD2 (5 bases). The CDR3 sequence is 12 residues long. V shed 7 bases and J shed 1 base, with 11 bases lying between them. The germline V gene encodes CDR1 DFQATT and CDR2 SNEGSKA (reference sequence). The DNA of the CDR3 is TGCAGTGTTCGCGGGTTTTCCTACGAGCAGTACTTC. The encoded protein is CSVRGFSYEQYF.

This chain joins TRBV15 and TRBJ1-4; no clear D gene. This CDR3 contains 16 residues. CDR1 LNHNV and CDR2 YYDKDF come from the germline V gene (reference sequence). The ends were cut back, 1 base at V and 0 bases at J, with 9 bases in the middle. The CDR3, as DNA: TGTGCCACCAGCAGAGTCGGGCTTGCAACTAATGAAAAACTGTTTTTT. This codes for CATSRVGLATNEKLFF.

The chain is built from TRBV5-1 and TRBJ2-7, with 8 bases lining up with TRBD1. CDR3 length: 15 amino acids. V lost 0 bases and J lost 6; bases outside the gene matches: 8. Germline values: CDR1 SGHRS, CDR2 YFSETQ. The CDR3 here is CASSLDGQGACEQYF. The CDR3 nucleotides are TGCGCCAGCAGCTTGGATGGACAGGGTGCCTGCGAGCAGTACTTC. Complete variable domain (other parts from reference TRBV5-1 and TRBJ2-7): KAGVTQTPRYLIKTRGQQVTLSCSPISGHRSVSWYQQTPGQGLQFLFEYFSETQRNKGNFPGRFSGRQFSNSRSEMNVSTLELGDSALYLCASSLDGQGACEQYFGPGTRLTVT.

The V and J genes are TRBV30 and TRBJ2-7; 8 nucleotides match TRBD2. This CDR3 has 18 amino acids. The ends lost 2 bases at V and 2 bases at J; junction bases unmatched: 17. Germline CDR1 reads GTSNPN; CDR2 reads SVGIG (reference sequence). The CDR3 coding sequence is TGTGCCTGGAGTTTTTCGGGGAGTAGCGGGAAACTCACCTACGAGCAGTACTTC. Protein product: CAWSFSGSSGKLTYEQYF.

Regarding this clonotype: One end of the junction varies from germline; a read error may be responsible. This chain connects TRBV28 to TRBJ1-6; no firm D call. The CDR3 consists of 14 residues. CDR1 and CDR2 from the germline V gene are MDHEN and SYDVKM. Written as DNA, the CDR3 is TGTGCCAGCAGTTTCTACAGAAATAATTCACCCCCCCACTTT. This translates into CASSFYRNNSPPHF.

The chain has TRBV2 and TRBJ2-5; perhaps D is TRBD1 or TRBD2 (5 bases each). CDR1 and CDR2 from the germline V gene are SNHLY and FYNNEI. The CDR3 consists of 18 residues. Trimming left V 8 bases short and J 2 bases short, with 27 bases between. The CDR3 sequence: CASQRDGQLSLTQETQYF. As DNA, the CDR3 is TGTGCCAGCCAACGGGACGGACAATTATCTTTGACGCAAGAGACCCAGTACTTC.

V gene TRBV24-1 combines with J gene TRBJ2-5, with D perhaps TRBD2 (6 bases). Matching the DNA end better, TRBJ2-4 makes the J call doubtful. Germline CDR1 and CDR2: KGHDR and SFDVKD. This CDR3 has 13 residues. This chain's CDR3 is CATSDSWGDIQYF. The CDR3 DNA reads as TGTGCCACCAGTGATTCTTGGGGGGACATTCAGTACTTC.

The V call is TRBV7-2, the J call TRBJ2-3; D gene ambiguous. CDR1 and CDR2 from the germline V gene are SGHTA and FQGNSA. V dropped 6 bases and J dropped 4 bases, with 8 bases sitting between them. This CDR3 has 12 residues. CDR3 loop: CASSQMADTQYF. CDR3 DNA sequence: TGTGCCAGCAGTCAAATGGCAGATACGCAGTATTTT.

V gene TRBV12-3 or TRBV12-4 combines with J gene TRBJ2-3; 7 positions agree with TRBD1. The CDR3 extends over 16 amino acids. Trimming at V came to 5 bases and at J to 0 bases, leaving 8 bases not matched to a gene. The CDR3 region has the DNA TGTGCCAGCAGTCGTCGACAGGGAAGTAGCACAGATACGCAGTATTTT. This encodes CASSRRQGSSTDTQYF.

The rearrangement joins TRBV7-6 to TRBJ1-2; 7 bases line up with TRBD1. The germline CDR1 and CDR2 sequences are SGHVS and FNYEAQ. Trimming took 4 bases from V and 6 from J; bases not matched to a gene: 11. The CDR3 sequence is 15 residues long. The CDR3, as DNA: TGTGCCAGCAGCTCCGGGAGGGGGCGCGACAATGGCTACACCTTC. As protein: CASSSGRGRDNGYTF.

The genes are TRBV27 and TRBJ2-4; D is perhaps TRBD1 (6 bases). Germline V gene lookup returns CDR1 MNHEY and CDR2 SMNVEV (reference sequence). Trimming removed 2 bases from V and 0 bases from J, with 14 bases in between. This CDR3 spans 17 amino acids. CDR3: CASSLMAQGLAKNIQYF. Here the CDR3 DNA reads TGTGCCAGCAGTTTAATGGCTCAGGGGCTAGCCAAAAACATTCAGTACTTC.

A few counts support this clonotype. The genes are TRBV29-1 and TRBJ2-1; 9 nucleotides agree with TRBD2. Looked up from germline, CDR1 is SQVTM and CDR2 is ANQGSEA. V trimming: 6 bases; J trimming: 6 bases; junction bases outside the gene matches: 9. This CDR3 comprises 14 residues. The CDR3 region has the DNA TGCAGCGTCGACGAGGGGCGGGAGGGCAATGAGCAGTTCTTC. It specifies CSVDEGREGNEQFF.

The chain recombines TRBV11-1 with TRBJ2-3, with 9 bases identical to TRBD2. There are 12 residues in the CDR3. Unmatched junction bases numbered 1, after V lost 8 bases and J lost 4 bases. Germline assignment: CDR1 SGHAT and CDR2 FQDESV (reference sequence). CDR3 bases: TGTGCCAGCGCGGGAGGGGCAGATACGCAGTATTTT. This sequence encodes CASAGGADTQYF. Full variable domain (rest looked up from reference TRBV11-1 and TRBJ2-3): EAEVAQSPRYKITEKSQAVAFWCDPISGHATLYWYRQILGQGPELLVQFQDESVVDDSQLPKDRFSAERLKGVDSTLKIQPAELGDSAMYLCASAGGADTQYFGPGTRLTVL.

The V and J genes are TRBV15 and TRBJ2-7; 8 positions match TRBD2. Per germline, CDR1 LNHNV and CDR2 YYDKDF (reference sequence). CDR3 length equals 15 residues. The J segment lost 1 base and the V segment lost 1 base, leaving 3 bases of the junction unmatched. The CDR3 sequence is CATSRASSGSYEQYF. CDR3 bases: TGTGCCACCAGCAGAGCGTCTAGCGGGTCCTACGAGCAGTACTTC.

In its sample, this clonotype was seen many times. This chain links TRBV20-1 with TRBJ2-5; maybe TRBD1 (5 bases). The CDR3 is 12 residues long. Germline V gene data show CDR1 as DFQATT and CDR2 as SNEGSKA (reference sequence). DNA for the CDR3: TGCAGCGGATTACGACAGCAAGAGACCCAGTACTTC. It translates to CSGLRQQETQYF.

The chain carries TRBV15 and TRBJ2-5; 8 bases fit TRBD1. The CDR3 is made up of 14 amino acids. With V trimmed by 5 bases and J by 3 bases, 5 bases remained unmatched. Germline V gene lookup returns CDR1 LNHNV and CDR2 YYDKDF (reference sequence). CDR3 in amino acids: CATSRHRGKETQYF. Here the CDR3 DNA reads TGTGCCACCAGCCGTCACAGGGGGAAAGAGACCCAGTACTTC. The full variable domain, with the rest looked up from reference TRBV15 and TRBJ2-5, is DAMVIQNPRYQVTQFGKPVTLSCSQTLNHNVMYWYQQKSSQAPKLLFHYYDKDFNNEADTPDNFQSRRPNTSFCFLDIRSPGLGDTAMYLCATSRHRGKETQYFGPGTRLLVL.

Notes on this clonotype: A much bigger clone sits one base away, suggesting this may be a read error. This chain uses TRBV12-3 or TRBV12-4 with TRBJ2-7; no definite D call. The end of the DNA is better explained by TRBJ2-5, so the J call may be wrong. This CDR3 region has 12 residues. Here the CDR3 reads CANSAGPQTQYF. In DNA, the CDR3 is TGTGCCAACAGTGCCGGGCCGCAGACCCAGTACTTC.

This rearrangement joins TRBV18 to TRBJ1-2; tentative D call: TRBD1 (5 bases). The V gene lost 2 bases and the J gene lost 5 bases, with 12 bases spanning the gap. CDR1 and CDR2 from the germline V gene are KGHSH and LQKENI. The CDR3 has 14 residues. CDR3 DNA sequence: TGTGCCAGCTCACCAGACAAAGGGGTATATGGCTACACCTTC. Amino acid sequence: CASSPDKGVYGYTF. Together with reference TRBV18 and TRBJ1-2, the CDR3 gives the full variable domain: NAGVMQNPRHLVRRRGQEARLRCSPMKGHSHVYWYRQLPEEGLKFMVYLQKENIIDESGMPKERFSAEFPKEGPSILRIQQVVRGDSAAYFCASSPDKGVYGYTFGSGTRLTVV.

This clonotype was found a few times. The chain combines TRBV7-3 with TRBJ1-6, with D perhaps matching TRBD1 (6 bases). Germline V lookup: CDR1 SGHTA, CDR2 FQGTGA. V lost 5 bases, J lost 8 bases, and 10 bases lay in between. The CDR3 covers 13 residues. This CDR3 is CASSPGVDSPLHF. The CDR3, as DNA: TGTGCCAGCAGCCCAGGGGTGGATTCACCCCTCCACTTT.

This clonotype appeared a few times. V is TRBV7-9 and J is TRBJ1-1; D gene unclear. CDR3 size: 12 residues. Germline CDR1 reads SEHNR; CDR2 reads FQNEAQ (reference sequence). Trimming shortened V by 5 bases and J by 4 bases, and 8 bases separated the two germline ends. The CDR3 DNA sequence: TGTGCCAGCAGCGGATTTAGCACTGAAGCTTTCTTT. This sequence encodes CASSGFSTEAFF.

This clonotype was picked up a small number of times. The genes are TRBV20-1 and TRBJ2-1; D unresolved. The CDR3 has 12 residues. Germline V CDR1 and CDR2: DFQATT, SNEGSKA (reference sequence). V was trimmed by 6 bases and J by 0 bases, leaving 6 bases between them. The CDR3 DNA sequence: TGCAGTGCGGAAAGCTCCTACAATGAGCAGTTCTTC. Encoded protein: CSAESSYNEQFF.

This chain uses TRBV4-1 with TRBJ1-6; weak D call: TRBD1 (6 bases). CDR1 MGHRA and CDR2 YSYEKL come from the germline V gene. The V and J ends lost 1 base and 7 bases respectively, with 8 bases between them. CDR3 length: 14 residues. The CDR3 region is CASSQVQGNSPLHF. In DNA, the CDR3 is TGCGCCAGCAGCCAAGTGCAGGGGAATTCACCCCTCCACTTT.

There are a few counts of this clonotype. The CDR3 reads CSAQWGKTQYF. For the CDR3, the DNA is TGCAGTGCGCAATGGGGGAAGACCCAGTACTTC. The chain recombines TRBV20-1 with TRBJ2-5, with D perhaps matching TRBD1 or TRBD2 (5 bases each). This CDR3 spans 11 amino acids. V shed 6 bases and J shed 6 bases, with 11 bases lying between them. Germline values: CDR1 DFQATT, CDR2 SNEGSKA (reference sequence).

Here the CDR3 reads CASSPKRTGGTLLYQPQHF. CDR3 nucleotides: TGTGCCAGCAGTCCAAAACGGACAGGGGGAACACTATTATATCAGCCCCAGCATTTT. The chain couples TRBV28 to TRBJ1-5; the match to TRBD1 covers 10 bases. Germline CDR1 is MDHEN and CDR2 is SYDVKM. Trimming took 5 bases from V and 5 from J; bases not matched to a gene: 18. The CDR3 sequence is 19 residues long.

This clonotype was seen a handful of times. The CDR3 sequence is CSARSTDTQYF. The CDR3 DNA reads TGCAGTGCTCGCAGCACAGATACGCAGTATTTT. V usage is TRBV20-1 and J usage is TRBJ2-3; D call uncertain. The germline CDR1 and CDR2 sequences are DFQATT and SNEGSKA (reference sequence). Between the trimmed V and J ends, which lost 5 bases and 0 bases, there was a span of 3 bases. The CDR3 covers 11 residues.

The count of this clonotype is one. The genes are TRBV29-1 and TRBJ2-1, with TRBD1 matching over 8 bases. Unmatched junction bases numbered 11, after V lost 6 bases and J lost 1 base. Looked up from germline, CDR1 is SQVTM and CDR2 is ANQGSEA. The length of the CDR3 is 16 residues. DNA of the CDR3: TGCAGCGTGGACGGCCAGGGGGCTGGTTCCTACAATGAGCAGTTCTTC. As protein: CSVDGQGAGSYNEQFF.

This clonotype was counted between two and nine times. The J gene is TRBJ1-2, the V gene TRBV7-9; tentatively, D is TRBD1 (5 bases). Germline CDR1 and CDR2: SEHNR and FQNEAQ (reference sequence). V shed 4 bases and J shed 4 bases, with 13 bases lying between them. The CDR3 sequence is 14 residues long. The CDR3 DNA is TGTGCCAGCAGCTGGGACGACAGCTTCTATGGCTACACCTTC. Protein sequence: CASSWDDSFYGYTF.

The sample holds a few counts of this clonotype. The chain has TRBV7-9 and TRBJ2-4; 7 bases are a match to TRBD1. V gave up 3 bases and J gave up 13 bases; unmatched junction bases: 12. Germline assignment: CDR1 SEHNR and CDR2 FQNEAQ (reference sequence). The CDR3 contains 14 residues. CDR3 coding DNA: TGTGCCAGCAGCTTTTGGACAGGAGTGGGGGAGCAGTACTTC. Its protein product is CASSFWTGVGEQYF. Together with reference TRBV7-9 and TRBJ2-4, the CDR3 gives the full variable domain: DTGVSQNPRHKITKRGQNVTFRCDPISEHNRLYWYRQTLGQGPEFLTYFQNEAQLEKSRLLSDRFSAERPKGSFSTLEIQRTEQGDSAMYLCASSFWTGVGEQYFGAGTRLSVL.

This clonotype was counted between two and nine times. V and J are TRBV4-3 and TRBJ1-2; 7 bases match TRBD1. The trim removed 4 bases at V and 4 bases at J, leaving 15 bases unmatched. From germline, CDR1 is LGHNA and CDR2 YSLEER. There are 17 residues in the CDR3. CDR3 nucleotide sequence: TGCGCCAGCAGCCGATCTACAGGGGCCTCTACCCCCTATGGCTACACCTTC. Protein product: CASSRSTGASTPYGYTF.

This clonotype was detected only once. Compared with germline, one end of the junction differs, possibly owing to a read error. The chain uses TRBV4-3 and TRBJ2-5, with 9 bases identical to TRBD2. CDR3 length equals 16 residues. Per the germline V gene, CDR1 is LGHNA and CDR2 is YSLEER. CDR3 DNA: TGCGCCAACAGCCAAGATAGACTAGCGGTCCAAGAGACCCAGTACTTC. Amino acid sequence: CANSQDRLAVQETQYF.